The next 21 T cell receptor beta chains were all read from a single sample in a study of OX40 agonist ivuxolimab in advanced cancers. Here immunoSEQ multiplex PCR was the method, and the copy in TCRdb shows in-frame clones only, minus some. The data show under 60,000 clones, around 89% seen once. Material: CD4+ or CD8+ T cells sorted from blood, obtained in a trial of the OX40 agonist ivuxolimab. The source is an adult with an advanced solid tumor such as melanoma, head and neck, liver or kidney cancer.

The rearrangement uses TRBV28 and TRBJ2-7, with 8 nucleotides matching TRBD2. The germline gives CDR1 MDHEN, CDR2 SYDVKM. After removal of 10 bases from V and 6 bases from J, the junction contained 14 bases not matched to a gene. The CDR3 has 14 residues. In nucleotides, the CDR3 is TGTGCCACACGGGCCCTCGGGACTAGGCCCGAGCAGTACTTC. This translates into CATRALGTRPEQYF.

This CDR3 reads CASSPRQGGYGYTF. In nucleotides, the CDR3 is TGTGCCAGCAGTCCCCGACAGGGGGGCTATGGCTACACCTTC. This sequence joins TRBV27 and TRBJ1-2; the match to TRBD1 covers 9 bases. The CDR3 loop spans 14 amino acids. The V gene's germline CDR1 is MNHEY and CDR2 SMNVEV (reference sequence). J was trimmed by 4 bases and V by 5 bases; bases with no gene match: 5.

The chain links TRBV9 to TRBJ1-3; D call uncertain. CDR1 and CDR2 (germline): SGDLS, YYNGEE. The V end was cut by 3 bases, the J end by 2 bases, with 9 bases between. This CDR3 region has 14 residues. The DNA for the CDR3 is TGTGCCAGCAGCGCTTCGAGTCCTGGAAACACCATATATTTT. Its protein product is CASSASSPGNTIYF.

This chain uses TRBV28 with TRBJ1-2; the D is unclear. Germline values: CDR1 MDHEN, CDR2 SYDVKM. The V and J ends lost 2 bases and 4 bases respectively, with 11 bases between them. There are 14 residues in the CDR3. The CDR3 protein is CASSLVSRVYGYTF. In DNA form, the CDR3 reads TGTGCCAGCAGTTTAGTCAGTCGGGTCTATGGCTACACCTTC.

This clone was detected once. The chain is built from TRBV6-1 and TRBJ2-7; D gene unclear. Germline V gene sequence: CDR1 MNHNS, CDR2 SASEGT. This CDR3 contains 14 residues. V lost 3 bases and J 2 bases, leaving 11 bases between the germline ends. CDR3 sequence: CASSEIYRTYEQYF. CDR3 nucleotide sequence: TGTGCCAGCAGTGAGATTTACAGAACCTACGAGCAGTACTTC.

A remark on this clone: Distinct nucleotide sequences in the sample also encode this CDR3. The chain couples TRBV5-6 to TRBJ2-7; tentative D call: TRBD1 (6 bases). Germline-derived CDR1 and CDR2 are SGHDT and YYEEEE. Between the trimmed V and J ends, which lost 5 bases and 0 bases, there was a span of 15 bases. There are 15 residues in the CDR3. CDR3 nucleotides: TGTGCCAGCAGGGAAAGGGGGAGTACCTCCTACGAGCAGTACTTC. Its translation is CASRERGSTSYEQYF.

V gene TRBV6-6 combines with J gene TRBJ2-7, with TRBD2 as a possible D gene (6 bases). The V gene lost 6 bases and the J gene lost 0 bases, with 12 bases spanning the gap. Germline lookup yields CDR1 MNHNY and CDR2 SVGAGI (reference sequence). This CDR3 has 14 amino acids. The CDR3 sequence is CASRLAGSSYEQYF. CDR3 coding DNA: TGTGCCAGCAGACTAGCAGGGTCCTCCTACGAGCAGTACTTC.

The CDR3 coding sequence is TGTGCCAGCGGACCCGCAGTTTTTTCCTACGAGCAGTACTTC. It yields the protein CASGPAVFSYEQYF. The chain couples TRBV7-8 to TRBJ2-7; D gene ambiguous. V gave up 8 bases and J gave up 1 base, with 15 bases separating them. Germline CDR1 and CDR2: SGHVS and FQNEAQ. There are 14 residues in the CDR3. The full variable domain, with the rest looked up from reference TRBV7-8 and TRBJ2-7, is GAGVSQSPRYKVAKRGQDVALRCDPISGHVSLFWYQQALGQGPEFLTYFQNEAQLDKSGLPSDRFFAERPEGSVSTLKIQRTQQEDSAVYLCASGPAVFSYEQYFGPGTRLTVT.

This clone turned up a few times. The chain joins TRBV2 to TRBJ1-5; weak D call: TRBD1 (5 bases). The CDR3 runs to 17 residues. The ends were cut back, 1 base at V and 1 base at J, with 14 bases in the middle. Germline loops: CDR1 SNHLY, CDR2 FYNNEI. The CDR3 here is CASSEGQLLRSNQPQHF. The CDR3, as DNA: TGTGCCAGCAGTGAAGGACAGCTGCTTCGCAGCAATCAGCCCCAGCATTTT.

This chain uses TRBV19 with TRBJ2-3, with 13 bases fitting TRBD2. CDR3 size: 15 residues. Germline trimming cut 5 bases from V and 3 bases from J; bases unmatched to any gene: 2. CDR1 and CDR2 (germline): LNHDA, SQIVND (reference sequence). CDR3 DNA: TGTGCCAGTAGTTGGGGACTAGCGGGAACAGATACGCAGTATTTT. This sequence encodes CASSWGLAGTDTQYF.

This chain links TRBV7-2 with TRBJ2-7; 8 positions match TRBD1. Trimming removed 2 bases from V and 6 bases from J; junction bases left unmatched: 9. The CDR3 extends over 15 amino acids. CDR1 and CDR2 from the germline V gene are SGHTA and FQGNSA. Here the CDR3 DNA reads TGTGCCAGCAGCTTAAGGTGGACAGGGATCAGCGAGCAGTACTTC. Amino acid sequence: CASSLRWTGISEQYF.

The chain employs TRBV4-2 and TRBJ2-7, with 9 nucleotides matching TRBD1. The V gene's germline CDR1 is LGHNA and CDR2 YNFKEQ. The CDR3 length is 15 residues. The ends lost 3 bases at V and 0 bases at J; junction bases unmatched: 3. For the CDR3, the DNA is TGTGCCAGCAGCCAGGGGACAGGGTCCTCCTACGAGCAGTACTTC. Protein sequence: CASSQGTGSSYEQYF.

The CDR3 bases are TGTGCCAGCAGACCCGGGCGGGGTGGGGACACTGAAGCTTTCTTT. This encodes CASRPGRGGDTEAFF. The chain recombines TRBV6-1 with TRBJ1-1, with D unresolved. The CDR3 totals 15 residues. Germline loops: CDR1 MNHNS, CDR2 SASEGT. With 6 bases removed from V and 3 bases from J, the gap between germline ends came to 17 bases.

Regarding this clone: A junction end diverges from the germline sequence, so it may reflect a read error. V usage is TRBV7-2 and J usage is TRBJ2-1; no reliable D call. Germline V gene lookup returns CDR1 SGHTA and CDR2 FQGNSA. CDR3 length: 13 residues. The CDR3 region is CASRLARDNEQFF. For the CDR3, the DNA is TGTGCCAGCAGGTTAGCAAGGGACAATGAGCAGTTCTTC. The entire variable domain, with the rest obtained from reference TRBV7-2 and TRBJ2-1, is as follows: GAGVSQSPSNKVTEKGKDVELRCDPISGHTALYWYRQSLGQGLEFLIYFQGNSAPDKSGLPSDRFSAERTGGSVSTLTIQRTQQEDSAVYLCASRLARDNEQFFGPGTRLTVL.

The chain has TRBV7-2 and TRBJ2-3; perhaps D is TRBD1 or TRBD2 (5 bases each). V shed 5 bases and J shed 6 bases, with 27 bases lying between them. This CDR3 has 18 residues. The germline V gene encodes CDR1 SGHTA and CDR2 FQGNSA. As DNA, the CDR3 is TGTGCCAGCAGCGGGGAGCTGGGGCGCCCGAGGGGCCTTGATACGCAGTATTTT. Translating gives CASSGELGRPRGLDTQYF.

This clone appeared once. The chain links TRBV28 to TRBJ1-1; D not certain. Germline CDR1 reads MDHEN; CDR2 reads SYDVKM. V lost 2 bases and J lost 3, with 7 bases in between. This CDR3 spans 13 amino acids. CDR3 coding DNA: TGTGCCAGCAGTTTAAAGGGATACACTGAAGCTTTCTTT. This sequence encodes CASSLKGYTEAFF.

V and J are TRBV5-1 and TRBJ2-5; D call uncertain. The germline V gene has CDR1 SGHRS and CDR2 YFSETQ. Trimming shortened V by 0 bases and J by 2 bases, and 5 bases separated the two germline ends. The CDR3 sequence is 13 residues long. The CDR3 coding sequence is TGCGCCAGCAGCTTGGAGGAGCAAGAGACCCAGTACTTC. This codes for CASSLEEQETQYF.

This chain joins TRBV7-8 and TRBJ1-3; D is ambiguous. This CDR3 contains 17 residues. Per the germline V gene, CDR1 is SGHVS and CDR2 is FQNEAQ. V lost 1 base, J lost 0 bases, and 13 bases lay in between. DNA of the CDR3: TGTGCCAGCAGCTTAGTAGGCCGGATAAGCTCTGGAAACACCATATATTTT. Amino acid sequence: CASSLVGRISSGNTIYF.

This clone has a handful of counts. The chain uses TRBV5-1 and TRBJ2-1, with TRBD2 matching over 8 bases. Germline V lookup: CDR1 SGHRS, CDR2 YFSETQ. With V trimmed by 0 bases and J by 7 bases, 9 bases remained unmatched. The CDR3 extends over 16 amino acids. CDR3 sequence reads: CASSLARAGVGNEQFF. The CDR3 DNA reads as TGCGCCAGCAGCTTGGCTAGAGCGGGAGTAGGGAATGAGCAGTTCTTC.

The J gene is TRBJ1-3, the V gene TRBV29-1, with D hard to call. Trimming took off 7 bases at V and 0 bases at J, with 7 bases between the two ends. Germline CDR1 is SQVTM and CDR2 is ANQGSEA. The CDR3 sequence is 12 residues long. The CDR3 region has the DNA TGCAGCGCCTCGTCCTCTGGAAACACCATATATTTT. Amino acid sequence: CSASSSGNTIYF.

The gene calls are TRBV6-4 and TRBJ2-5; 7 bases match TRBD1. Germline V lookup: CDR1 MRHNA, CDR2 SNTAGT. The CDR3 is 15 residues long. V lost 2 bases, J lost 2 bases, and 5 bases stayed unmatched. In DNA form, the CDR3 reads TGTGCCAGCAGTGACAACAGGGGATGTCAAGAGACCCAGTACTTC. Amino acids: CASSDNRGCQETQYF.